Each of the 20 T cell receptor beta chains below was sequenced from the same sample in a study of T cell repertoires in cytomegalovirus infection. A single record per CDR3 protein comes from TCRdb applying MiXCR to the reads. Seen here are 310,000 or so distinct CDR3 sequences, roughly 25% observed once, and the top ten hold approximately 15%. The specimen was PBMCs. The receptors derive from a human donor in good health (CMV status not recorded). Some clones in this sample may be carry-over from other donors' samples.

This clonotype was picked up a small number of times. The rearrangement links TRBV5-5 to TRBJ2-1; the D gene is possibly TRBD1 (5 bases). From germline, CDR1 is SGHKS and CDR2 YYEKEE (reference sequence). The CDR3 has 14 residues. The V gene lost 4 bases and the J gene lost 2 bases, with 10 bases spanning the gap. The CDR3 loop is CASSLRVTYNEQFF. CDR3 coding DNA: TGTGCCAGCAGCCTCAGGGTAACCTACAATGAGCAGTTCTTC.

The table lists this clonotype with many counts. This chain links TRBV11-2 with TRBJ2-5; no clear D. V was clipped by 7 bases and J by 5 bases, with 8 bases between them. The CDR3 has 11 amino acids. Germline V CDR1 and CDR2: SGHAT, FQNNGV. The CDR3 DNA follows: TGTGCCAGCACCCCCGGGGAGACCCAGTACTTC. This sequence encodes CASTPGETQYF.

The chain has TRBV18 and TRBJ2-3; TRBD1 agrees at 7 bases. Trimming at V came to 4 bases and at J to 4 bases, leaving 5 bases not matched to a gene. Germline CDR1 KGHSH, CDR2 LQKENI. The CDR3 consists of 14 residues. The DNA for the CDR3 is TGTGCCAGCTCACAAGGGACAGCTTCAGATACGCAGTATTTT. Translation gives CASSQGTASDTQYF.

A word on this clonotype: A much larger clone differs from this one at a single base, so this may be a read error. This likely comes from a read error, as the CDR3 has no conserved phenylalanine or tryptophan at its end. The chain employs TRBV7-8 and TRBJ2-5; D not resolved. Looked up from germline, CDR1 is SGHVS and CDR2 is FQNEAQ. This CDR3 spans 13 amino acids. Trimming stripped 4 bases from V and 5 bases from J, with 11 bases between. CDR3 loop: CASSSSPLETQYV. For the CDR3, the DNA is TGTGCCAGCAGCTCATCTCCACTGGAGACCCAGTACGTC.

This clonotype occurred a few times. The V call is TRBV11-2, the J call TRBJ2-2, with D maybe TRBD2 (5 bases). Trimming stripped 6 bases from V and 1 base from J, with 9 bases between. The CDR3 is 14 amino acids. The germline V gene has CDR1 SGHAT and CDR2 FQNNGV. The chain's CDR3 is CASRGSGNTGELFF. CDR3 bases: TGTGCCAGCAGGGGAAGCGGGAACACCGGGGAGCTGTTTTTT. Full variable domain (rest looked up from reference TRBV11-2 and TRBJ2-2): EAGVAQSPRYKIIEKRQSVAFWCNPISGHATLYWYQQILGQGPKLLIQFQNNGVVDDSQLPKDRFSAERLKGVDSTLKIQPAKLEDSAVYLCASRGSGNTGELFFGEGSRLTVL.

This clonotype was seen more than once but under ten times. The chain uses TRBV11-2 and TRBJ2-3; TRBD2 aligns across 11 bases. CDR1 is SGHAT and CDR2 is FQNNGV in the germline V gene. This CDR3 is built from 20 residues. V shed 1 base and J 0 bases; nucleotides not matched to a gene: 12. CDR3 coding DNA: TGTGCCAGCAGCTTAGTGGCTAGCGGGAGGCTCCCTACTAGCACAGATACGCAGTATTTT. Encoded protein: CASSLVASGRLPTSTDTQYF.

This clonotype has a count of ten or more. The CDR3 nucleotides read TGTGCCAGCAGCTTAGCGGGGAGGACCGGCGAGCAGTTCTTC. It translates to CASSLAGRTGEQFF. The chain uses TRBV7-2 and TRBJ2-1; perhaps TRBD2 as D (6 bases). Germline V lookup: CDR1 SGHTA, CDR2 FQGNSA. V lost 0 bases to trimming and J lost 10 bases, with 13 bases between them. The CDR3 runs to 14 residues.

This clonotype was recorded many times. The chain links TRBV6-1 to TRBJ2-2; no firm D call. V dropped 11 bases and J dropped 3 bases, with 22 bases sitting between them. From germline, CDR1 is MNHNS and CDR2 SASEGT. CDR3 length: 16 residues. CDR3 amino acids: CAGHSQPNRYTGELFF. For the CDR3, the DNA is TGTGCCGGCCACAGCCAGCCCAATAGATACACCGGGGAGCTGTTTTTT.

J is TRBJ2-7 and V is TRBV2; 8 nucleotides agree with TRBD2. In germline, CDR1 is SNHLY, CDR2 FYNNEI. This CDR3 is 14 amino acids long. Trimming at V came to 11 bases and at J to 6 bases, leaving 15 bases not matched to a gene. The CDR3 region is CAVKGSGGPSEQYF. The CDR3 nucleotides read TGTGCCGTAAAAGGGAGCGGGGGACCATCCGAGCAGTACTTC.

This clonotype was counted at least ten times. The CDR3 is CASSLSGQGEKLFF. The CDR3 DNA sequence: TGTGCCAGCAGTTTATCCGGCCAAGGAGAAAAACTGTTTTTT. The J gene is TRBJ1-4, the V gene TRBV28; D gene uncertain. This CDR3 is built from 14 residues. Deletions cut 1 base from V and 8 bases from J, with 11 bases between. The germline gives CDR1 MDHEN, CDR2 SYDVKM.

Here the CDR3 DNA reads TGTGCCAGTAGTATTTCCGACAGGTCGGCTCAGCCCCAGCATTTT. This gives the protein CASSISDRSAQPQHF. This chain uses TRBV19 with TRBJ1-5; a possible D gene is TRBD1 (6 bases). The V gene lost 3 bases and the J gene lost 6 bases, with 15 bases spanning the gap. The CDR3 is 15 amino acids. CDR1 and CDR2 (germline): LNHDA, SQIVND (reference sequence).

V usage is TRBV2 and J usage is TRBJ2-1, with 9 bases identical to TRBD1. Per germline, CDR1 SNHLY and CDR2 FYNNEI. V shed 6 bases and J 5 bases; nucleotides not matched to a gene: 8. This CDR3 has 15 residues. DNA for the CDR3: TGTGCCAGCAGCCTCCGGGACAGGGTAAACAATGAGCAGTTCTTC. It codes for CASSLRDRVNNEQFF.

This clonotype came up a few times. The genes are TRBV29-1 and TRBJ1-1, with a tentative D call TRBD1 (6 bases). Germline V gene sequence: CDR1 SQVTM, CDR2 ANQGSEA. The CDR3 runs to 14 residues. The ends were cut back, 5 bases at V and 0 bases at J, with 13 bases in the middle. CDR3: CSVKGQTMNTEAFF. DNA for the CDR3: TGCAGCGTTAAAGGACAGACAATGAACACTGAAGCTTTCTTT. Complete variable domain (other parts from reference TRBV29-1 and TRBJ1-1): SAVISQKPSRDICQRGTSLTIQCQVDSQVTMMFWYRQQPGQSLTLIATANQGSEATYESGFVIDKFPISRPNLTFSTLTVSNMSPEDSSIYLCSVKGQTMNTEAFFGQGTRLTVV.

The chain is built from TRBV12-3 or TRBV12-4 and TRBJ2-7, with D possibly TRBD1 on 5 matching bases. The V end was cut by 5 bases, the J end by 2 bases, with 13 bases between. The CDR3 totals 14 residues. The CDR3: CASSPRQLTYEQYF. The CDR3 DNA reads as TGTGCCAGCAGTCCTCGACAGCTTACCTACGAGCAGTACTTC.

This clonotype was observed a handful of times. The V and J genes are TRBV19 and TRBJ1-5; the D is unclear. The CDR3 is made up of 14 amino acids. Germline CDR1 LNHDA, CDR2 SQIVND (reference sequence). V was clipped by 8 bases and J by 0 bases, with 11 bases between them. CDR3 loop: CASSQENSNQPQHF. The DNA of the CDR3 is TGTGCCAGTTCGCAGGAAAATAGCAATCAGCCCCAGCATTTT.

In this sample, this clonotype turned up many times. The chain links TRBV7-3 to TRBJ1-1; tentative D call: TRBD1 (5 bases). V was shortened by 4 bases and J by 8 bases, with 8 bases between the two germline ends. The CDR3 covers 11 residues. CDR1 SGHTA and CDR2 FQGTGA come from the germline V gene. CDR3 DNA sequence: TGTGCCAGCAGCTCAGGGTCCGAAGCTTTCTTT. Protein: CASSSGSEAFF.

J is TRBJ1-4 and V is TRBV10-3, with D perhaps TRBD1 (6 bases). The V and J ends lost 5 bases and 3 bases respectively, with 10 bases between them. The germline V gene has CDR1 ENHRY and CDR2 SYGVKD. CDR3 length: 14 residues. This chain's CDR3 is CAISQGLANEKLFF. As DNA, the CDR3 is TGTGCCATCAGTCAGGGGTTGGCTAATGAAAAACTGTTTTTT.

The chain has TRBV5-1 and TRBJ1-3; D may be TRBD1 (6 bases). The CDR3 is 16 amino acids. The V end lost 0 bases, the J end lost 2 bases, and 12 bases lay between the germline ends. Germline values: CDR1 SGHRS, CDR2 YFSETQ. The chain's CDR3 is CASSLAGARPGNTIYF. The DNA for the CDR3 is TGCGCCAGCAGCTTGGCAGGGGCTCGACCTGGAAACACCATATATTTT.

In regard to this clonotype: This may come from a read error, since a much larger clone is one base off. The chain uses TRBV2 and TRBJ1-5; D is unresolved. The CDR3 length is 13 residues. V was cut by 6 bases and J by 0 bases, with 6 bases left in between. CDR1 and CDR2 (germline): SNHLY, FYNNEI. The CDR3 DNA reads TGTGCCAGCAGGGTTAATAGCAATCAGCCCCAGCATTTT. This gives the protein CASRVNSNQPQHF.

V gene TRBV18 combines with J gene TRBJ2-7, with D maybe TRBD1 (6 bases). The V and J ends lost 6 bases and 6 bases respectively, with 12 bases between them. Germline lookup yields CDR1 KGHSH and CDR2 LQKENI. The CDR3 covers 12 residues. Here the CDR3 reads CASSTGWAEQYV. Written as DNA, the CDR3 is TGTGCCAGCTCGACAGGTTGGGCCGAGCAGTACGTC.